This T cell receptor (beta chain) originates from a study of STAT5B mutations in CD4+ large granular lymphocyte leukemia. A few counts support this clone. The method was immunoSEQ multiplex PCR; TCRdb's version includes in-frame clones alone and lacks a portion of them. The sample contains 40,000 to 45,000 clones, roughly 80% of which appear only once. Germline CDR1 is GTSNPN and CDR2 is SVGIG (reference sequence). The CDR3 sequence is 14 residues long. V was pared by 4 bases and J by 4 bases, with 6 bases of the junction left unmatched. The rearrangement links TRBV30 to TRBJ1-4; 7 bases are a match to TRBD1. Sequencing used CD4+ T cells from blood buffy coats. This sequence originates from a human donor in good health. This CDR3 reads CAWMPGQSNEKLFF. The CDR3 nucleotides are TGTGCCTGGATGCCGGGACAGAGTAATGAAAAACTGTTTTTT. Supplemented by reference TRBV30 and TRBJ1-4, the full variable domain reads SQTIHQWPATLVQPVGSPLSLECTVEGTSNPNLYWYRQAAGRGLQLLFYSVGIGQISSEVPQNLSASRPQDRQFILSSKKLLLSDSGFYLCAWMPGQSNEKLFFGSGTQLSVL.